Below, 18 T cell receptor beta chains from the same sample are listed, as sequenced in a study of control samples from healthy donors and cancer patients. The protocol was immunoSEQ multiplex PCR, while the TCRdb copy is restricted to in-frame clones and leaves out a portion. The sample records fewer than 300,000 clones, over 75% being singletons. Source material: PBMCs. All receptors derive from a woman aged 55-69 years with lung cancer.

The V and J genes are TRBV6-5 and TRBJ2-1; D may be TRBD2 (6 bases). Germline V gene lookup returns CDR1 MNHEY and CDR2 SVGAGI. The CDR3 consists of 14 residues. The germline V and J ends were trimmed by 7 bases and 5 bases, with 15 bases remaining between them. CDR3 DNA: TGTGCCAGCACAGTAGGGACTGACAACAATGAGCAGTTCTTC. Protein sequence: CASTVGTDNNEQFF.

The chain recombines TRBV24-1 with TRBJ2-2; 7 bases line up with TRBD2. Germline lookup yields CDR1 KGHDR and CDR2 SFDVKD. The CDR3 covers 14 residues. J gave up 2 bases and V 8 bases, and 4 bases lay outside the gene matches. The CDR3 loop is CATTGGLNTGELFF. The CDR3 region has the DNA TGTGCCACCACGGGGGGACTAAACACCGGGGAGCTGTTTTTT.

The chain recombines TRBV28 with TRBJ2-3; 9 bases are a match to TRBD1. The length of the CDR3 is 16 residues. J was trimmed by 0 bases and V by 2 bases; bases with no gene match: 3. Germline V gene data show CDR1 as MDHEN and CDR2 as SYDVKM. This CDR3 is CASSLGGTGSTDTQYF. The CDR3 DNA is TGTGCCAGCAGTTTAGGTGGGACAGGGAGCACAGATACGCAGTATTTT.

The chain combines TRBV6-5 with TRBJ1-5, with D perhaps matching TRBD1 (6 bases). This CDR3 comprises 15 residues. CDR1 is MNHEY, CDR2 SVGAGI, per germline. Trimming removed 5 bases from V and 4 bases from J, with 15 bases in between. The CDR3 is CASSREGGRNQPQHF. The DNA of the CDR3 is TGTGCCAGCAGTAGAGAGGGGGGACGGAATCAGCCCCAGCATTTT.

The chain recombines TRBV19 with TRBJ2-2, with 7 bases fitting TRBD1. V was pared by 9 bases and J by 3 bases, with 1 base of the junction left unmatched. The CDR3 totals 12 residues. Germline V gene data show CDR1 as LNHDA and CDR2 as SQIVND (reference sequence). The CDR3 bases are TGTGCCAGCGACAGGGACACCGGGGAGCTGTTTTTT. It yields the protein CASDRDTGELFF.

This rearrangement joins TRBV5-1 to TRBJ2-6; D unresolved. Germline V gene sequence: CDR1 SGHRS, CDR2 YFSETQ. This CDR3 is 15 amino acids long. Trimming removed 0 bases from V and 0 bases from J, with 4 bases in between. As DNA, the CDR3 is TGCGCCAGCAGCTTGGGGGTCTCTGGGGCCAACGTCCTGACTTTC. Protein product: CASSLGVSGANVLTF.

The chain has TRBV24-1 and TRBJ2-5, with 7 bases aligning to TRBD1. The CDR3 is 15 residues long. The trim removed 4 bases at V and 0 bases at J, leaving 4 bases unmatched. The germline V gene has CDR1 KGHDR and CDR2 SFDVKD. CDR3 sequence: CATSDPGQDQETQYF. The CDR3 DNA sequence: TGTGCCACCAGTGACCCCGGACAGGACCAAGAGACCCAGTACTTC.

This clone was found a few times. The rearrangement uses TRBV6-5 and TRBJ2-3; D is unclear. The CDR3 sequence is 16 residues long. V lost 0 bases and J 5 bases, leaving 15 bases between the germline ends. Germline V gene lookup returns CDR1 MNHEY and CDR2 SVGAGI. CDR3 in DNA: TGTGCCAGCAGTTACTCCTTCACGGCTAGTCAAGATACGCAGTATTTT. It codes for CASSYSFTASQDTQYF.

With regard to this clone: One junction end does not reproduce the germline sequence, and a read error may be involved. This chain uses TRBV7-9 with TRBJ1-5; 10 positions agree with TRBD1. This CDR3 is built from 12 residues. Germline CDR1 and CDR2: SEHNR and FQNEAQ (reference sequence). The CDR3 sequence: CASSRDRGPFSF. DNA of the CDR3: TGTGCCAGCAGTCGCGACAGGGGGCCGTTCTCTTTT.

The V and J genes are TRBV7-3 and TRBJ2-1, with D tentatively TRBD2 (5 bases). Germline assignment: CDR1 SGHTA and CDR2 FQGTGA. The V end was cut by 1 base, the J end by 0 bases, with 13 bases between. This CDR3 comprises 17 residues. CDR3 coding DNA: TGTGCCAGCAGCTTAAGTTCGGGGAGCAGCTCCTACAATGAGCAGTTCTTC. Translated, it gives CASSLSSGSSSYNEQFF.

This rearrangement joins TRBV3-1 (or the pseudogene TRBV3-2) to TRBJ2-5; TRBD1 aligns across 7 bases. Germline V gene sequence: CDR1 LGHDT, CDR2 YNNKEL (reference sequence). The V and J ends lost 3 bases and 3 bases, in that order; junction bases with no gene match: 10. There are 16 residues in the CDR3. CDR3 sequence: CASSHWGQLLEETQYF. CDR3 DNA: TGTGCCAGCAGCCACTGGGGACAGCTCTTAGAAGAGACCCAGTACTTC.

This sequence joins TRBV5-4 and TRBJ2-5, with 7 bases that match TRBD1. The CDR3 length is 13 residues. With 7 bases clipped from V and 1 base from J, the junction kept 4 bases outside the gene matches. Germline values: CDR1 SGHNT, CDR2 YYREEE (reference sequence). The CDR3 is CASVDRVQETQYF. DNA of the CDR3: TGTGCCAGCGTAGACAGGGTCCAAGAGACCCAGTACTTC.

Details on this clone: Other DNA sequences from this sample encode an identical CDR3 as well. The chain has TRBV5-1 and TRBJ2-7; 8 bases line up with TRBD2. Germline CDR1 is SGHRS and CDR2 is YFSETQ. The CDR3 sequence is 16 residues long. The V and J ends lost 4 bases and 4 bases, in that order; junction bases with no gene match: 13. The CDR3 DNA reads TGCGCCAGCAGCCGGGGAGGAACCGGGGGGGAGTACGAGCAGTACTTC. This translates into CASSRGGTGGEYEQYF.

The genes are TRBV6-1 and TRBJ2-7; D remains ambiguous. CDR1 is MNHNS and CDR2 is SASEGT in the germline V gene. The CDR3 sequence is 12 residues long. Between the trimmed V and J ends, which lost 3 bases and 6 bases, there was a span of 9 bases. The CDR3 protein is CASSDSVGEQYF. CDR3 sequence (DNA): TGTGCCAGCAGTGATTCGGTTGGCGAGCAGTACTTC.

The chain joins TRBV18 to TRBJ1-1, with D possibly TRBD1 on 6 matching bases. V was trimmed by 0 bases and J by 0 bases, leaving 17 bases between them. This CDR3 contains 18 residues. Germline V gene sequence: CDR1 KGHSH, CDR2 LQKENI. CDR3 DNA: TGTGCCAGCTCACCACCGAAGGACAGTATCACGATGAACACTGAAGCTTTCTTT. This translates into CASSPPKDSITMNTEAFF. Combining the CDR3 with reference TRBV18 and TRBJ1-1 gives the whole variable domain NAGVMQNPRHLVRRRGQEARLRCSPMKGHSHVYWYRQLPEEGLKFMVYLQKENIIDESGMPKERFSAEFPKEGPSILRIQQVVRGDSAAYFCASSPPKDSITMNTEAFFGQGTRLTVV.

The chain links TRBV7-3 to TRBJ1-1; D is ambiguous. Trimming took 2 bases from V and 4 from J, leaving 8 bases between them. Germline loops: CDR1 SGHTA, CDR2 FQGTGA. This CDR3 spans 13 amino acids. CDR3 loop: CASSLFRGTEAFF. The CDR3 DNA follows: TGTGCCAGCAGCTTATTCCGGGGCACTGAAGCTTTCTTT. The whole variable domain, remainder taken from reference TRBV7-3 and TRBJ1-1, is GAGVSQTPSNKVTEKGKYVELRCDPISGHTALYWYRQSLGQGPEFLIYFQGTGAADDSGLPNDRFFAVRPEGSVSTLKIQRTERGDSAVYLCASSLFRGTEAFFGQGTRLTVV.

The rearrangement joins TRBV2 to TRBJ2-3; the match to TRBD2 covers 9 bases. The germline V gene encodes CDR1 SNHLY and CDR2 FYNNEI. V shed 5 bases and J 0 bases; nucleotides not matched to a gene: 6. The CDR3 is 16 amino acids. The CDR3 spells CASSPGTSPSTDTQYF. The CDR3 DNA is TGTGCCAGCAGTCCGGGGACTAGCCCTAGCACAGATACGCAGTATTTT.

This clone turned up a few times. The chain links TRBV4-2 to TRBJ1-2; 10 bases match TRBD1. Germline V lookup: CDR1 LGHNA, CDR2 YNFKEQ. The CDR3 contains 16 residues. The ends lost 4 bases at V and 7 bases at J; junction bases unmatched: 12. The CDR3 nucleotides read TGTGCCAGCAGCCCGAGAGGGACAGGGGCCGAGGGTGGCTACACCTTC. Translation: CASSPRGTGAEGGYTF.